The source of this T cell receptor beta chain is a study of T cells of healthy individuals. This clonotype was observed at least ten times. TCRdb reanalysed the 5' RACE reads using MiXCR and keeps one entry per CDR3 protein. Of approximately 89,000 distinct CDR3 sequences listed, about 5.5% were seen once; the top ten hold about 7.5%. Germline V CDR1 and CDR2: DFQATT, SNEGSKA (reference sequence). There are 12 residues in the CDR3. V was trimmed by 6 bases and J by 4 bases, leaving 12 bases between them. The gene calls are TRBV20-1 and TRBJ1-2, with D uncertain. This receptor was obtained from a female donor in good health. The CDR3 region is CSADAVPYGYTF. The CDR3 region has the DNA TGCAGTGCGGACGCGGTCCCCTATGGCTACACCTTC.